These 23 T cell receptor beta chains originate from one sample sequenced in a study of identical twins. A single record per CDR3 protein comes from TCRdb applying MiXCR to the 5' RACE reads. The sample contains about 660,000 distinct CDR3 sequences, 8.5% to 9% of which appear only once. This sample also appeared in a second study, on yellow fever vaccine responses in identical twins.

The sequencing sample was made of PBMCs. Receptor source: a woman aged 18-29 years in good health.

The V and J genes are TRBV5-6 and TRBJ2-7; possibly TRBD1 for D (6 bases). This CDR3 has 14 residues. Trimming left V 3 bases short and J 3 bases short, with 13 bases between. Looked up from germline, CDR1 is SGHDT and CDR2 is YYEEEE. For the CDR3, the DNA is TGTGCCAGCAGCTCCCGGGACACAAACTACGAGCAGTACTTC. Its protein product is CASSSRDTNYEQYF.

This clonotype was seen only a few times. The V and J genes are TRBV12-3 or TRBV12-4 and TRBJ2-5; D is ambiguous. The V gene lost 3 bases and the J gene lost 9 bases, with 8 bases spanning the gap. The length of the CDR3 is 11 residues. The DNA for the CDR3 is TGTGCCAGCAGTTTCGTAGCAGCCCAGTACTTC. This codes for CASSFVAAQYF.

Points on this clonotype: One end of the junction does not line up with germline, which may come from a read error. This chain joins TRBV10-3 and TRBJ2-1; D possibly uses TRBD1 or TRBD2 (5 bases each). Germline V lookup: CDR1 ENHRY, CDR2 SYGVKD. The CDR3 contains 15 residues. CDR3 loop: CAISESVRENNDQFF. In DNA form, the CDR3 reads TGTGCCATCAGTGAGTCGGTCAGGGAGAACAATGACCAGTTCTTC.

This clonotype has just a few counts. V gene TRBV4-3 combines with J gene TRBJ2-7; 13 bases line up with TRBD2. Germline V gene sequence: CDR1 LGHNA, CDR2 YSLEER. CDR3 length: 17 residues. V lost 1 base and J lost 2; bases outside the gene matches: 5. The CDR3 here is CASSQGSLAGGAYEQYF. In DNA, the CDR3 is TGCGCCAGCAGCCAAGGGTCACTAGCGGGAGGGGCCTACGAGCAGTACTTC.

Many counts were recorded for this clonotype. This chain uses TRBV5-6 with TRBJ2-7; a possible D gene is TRBD2 (6 bases). This CDR3 has 15 amino acids. The germline V gene encodes CDR1 SGHDT and CDR2 YYEEEE. The germline V and J ends were trimmed by 7 bases and 4 bases, with 21 bases remaining between them. The CDR3 reads CASGKRRASIYEQYF. The CDR3 bases are TGTGCCAGCGGAAAACGGAGGGCTAGCATTTACGAGCAGTACTTC.

This clonotype showed up many times. This chain connects TRBV6-2 or TRBV6-3 to TRBJ2-1, with TRBD2 matching 9 bases. The CDR3 sequence is 16 residues long. Trimming cost V 2 bases and J 2 bases; bases outside gene matches: 4. CDR1 and CDR2 (germline): MNHEY, SVGEGT. The CDR3 region has the DNA TGTGCCAGCAGTTACCCTCTAGCGGGGCCCTACAATGAGCAGTTCTTC. It is translated as CASSYPLAGPYNEQFF.

The V call is TRBV5-5, the J call TRBJ2-5; perhaps TRBD2 as D (5 bases). The CDR3 covers 13 residues. Trimming stripped 4 bases from V and 4 bases from J, with 11 bases between. CDR1 and CDR2 (germline): SGHKS, YYEKEE (reference sequence). CDR3 amino acids: CASSQPGSETQYF. The DNA of the CDR3 is TGTGCCAGCAGCCAGCCGGGGTCAGAGACCCAGTACTTC.

This chain links TRBV15 with TRBJ2-5; 10 bases are a match to TRBD2. This CDR3 region has 15 residues. The V gene's germline CDR1 is LNHNV and CDR2 YYDKDF (reference sequence). J gave up 4 bases and V 3 bases, and 5 bases lay outside the gene matches. The CDR3 sequence is CATSSKAGGRETQYF. The CDR3 DNA reads as TGTGCCACCAGCAGTAAAGCGGGAGGGCGAGAGACCCAGTACTTC.

This clonotype was observed a handful of times. The gene calls are TRBV7-9 and TRBJ2-1, with D tentatively TRBD2 (6 bases). The CDR3 extends over 15 amino acids. The germline V gene encodes CDR1 SEHNR and CDR2 FQNEAQ (reference sequence). V was cut by 6 bases and J by 0 bases, with 12 bases left in between. CDR3 residues: CASRGGGFSYNEQFF. CDR3 DNA sequence: TGTGCCAGCAGAGGTGGGGGGTTCTCCTACAATGAGCAGTTCTTC.

The table lists this clonotype with many counts. The J gene is TRBJ2-7, the V gene TRBV12-3 or TRBV12-4; D is possibly TRBD2 (5 bases). There are 14 residues in the CDR3. V lost 1 base and J lost 7, with 14 bases in between. The DNA for the CDR3 is TGTGCCAGCAGTTTAGTCCCGCTACCGGGGGAGCAGTACTTC. It specifies CASSLVPLPGEQYF.

This clonotype occurred a few times. A junction boundary mismatches the germline segment, possibly from a read error. V gene TRBV15 combines with J gene TRBJ2-2, with TRBD1 matching over 8 bases. The CDR3 has 21 amino acids. CDR1 and CDR2 (germline): LNHNV, YYDKDF (reference sequence). For the CDR3, the DNA is TGTGCCACCAGCAGAGATCACCGTAGGACAGGGCGGAACCGGAACGCCGGGGAGCTGTTTTTT. Its translation is CATSRDHRRTGRNRNAGELFF. Full variable domain (rest looked up from reference TRBV15 and TRBJ2-2): DAMVIQNPRYQVTQFGKPVTLSCSQTLNHNVMYWYQQKSSQAPKLLFHYYDKDFNNEADTPDNFQSRRPNTSFCFLDIRSPGLGDTAMYLCATSRDHRRTGRNRNAGELFFGEGSRLTVL.

This rearrangement joins TRBV27 to TRBJ2-1; weak D call: TRBD1 (5 bases). The CDR3 contains 13 residues. With 4 bases removed from V and 5 bases from J, the gap between germline ends came to 9 bases. Germline assignment: CDR1 MNHEY and CDR2 SMNVEV (reference sequence). The DNA for the CDR3 is TGTGCCAGCAGTTGGGGCAGGGACAATGAGCAGTTCTTC. This gives the protein CASSWGRDNEQFF.

This clonotype has more than one count but fewer than ten. V gene TRBV29-1 combines with J gene TRBJ1-2; 7 nucleotides match TRBD1. Germline CDR1 and CDR2: SQVTM and ANQGSEA. Unmatched junction bases numbered 7, after V lost 4 bases and J lost 5 bases. This CDR3 contains 13 residues. For the CDR3, the DNA is TGCAGCGTTGCCAGGGACAGATCTTATGGCTACACCTTC. Translating it yields CSVARDRSYGYTF.

The rearrangement links TRBV24-1 to TRBJ2-1; D is undetermined. The CDR3 is made up of 16 amino acids. Germline lookup yields CDR1 KGHDR and CDR2 SFDVKD. V shed 1 base and J shed 5 bases, with 14 bases lying between them. CDR3 DNA: TGTGCCACCAGTGATTTCTCGCCAGGAAGGCACAATGAGCAGTTCTTC. As protein: CATSDFSPGRHNEQFF.

This clonotype was observed a few times. One end of the junction fails to match germline, which may point to a read error. The chain combines TRBV27 with TRBJ2-7, with 10 bases aligning to TRBD2. CDR3 size: 19 residues. The germline gives CDR1 MNHEY, CDR2 SMNVEV (reference sequence). CDR3 in DNA: TGCACCAGCAGTCCCCCTCGAGACAGGGGCGTCCCGGGACTAGCGCGCACGCTCTTC. It yields the protein CTSSPPRDRGVPGLARTLF.

This clonotype was picked up a small number of times. V is TRBV2 and J is TRBJ2-3, with D possibly being TRBD1 or TRBD2 (5 bases each). V was pared by 3 bases and J by 2 bases, with 12 bases between. CDR1 is SNHLY, CDR2 FYNNEI, per germline. This CDR3 region has 15 residues. Written as DNA, the CDR3 is TGTGCCAGCAGTGAGTCGGGGCCGATCACAGATACGCAGTATTTT. This codes for CASSESGPITDTQYF.

This clonotype was detected only a few times. The rearrangement links TRBV28 to TRBJ2-7, with 8 bases fitting TRBD1. The CDR3 runs to 17 residues. Germline V gene sequence: CDR1 MDHEN, CDR2 SYDVKM. The J segment lost 3 bases and the V segment lost 4 bases, leaving 14 bases of the junction unmatched. CDR3 residues: CASSSLIPTGGGYEQYF. CDR3 DNA sequence: TGTGCCAGCAGTTCACTTATCCCCACAGGGGGTGGCTACGAGCAGTACTTC.

This clonotype was seen repeatedly, ten times or more. The V call is TRBV5-1, the J call TRBJ2-2; 7 positions match TRBD1. The V gene end was trimmed by 2 bases and the J gene end by 4 bases; junction bases not matched to a gene: 2. The germline CDR1 and CDR2 sequences are SGHRS and YFSETQ. The CDR3 totals 14 residues. CDR3 region: CASSFGQATGELFF. In DNA form, the CDR3 reads TGCGCCAGCAGCTTTGGACAGGCCACCGGGGAGCTGTTTTTT.

This clonotype was observed a handful of times. J is TRBJ2-7 and V is TRBV5-1; no firm D call. With 0 bases removed from V and 4 bases from J, the gap between germline ends came to 8 bases. CDR3 size: 13 residues. The V gene's germline CDR1 is SGHRS and CDR2 YFSETQ. The CDR3 bases are TGCGCCAGCAGCTTGGAGTTGGGGTACGAGCAGTACTTC. It translates to CASSLELGYEQYF.

This clonotype was counted only a few times. The chain joins TRBV29-1 to TRBJ2-4, with 9 bases identical to TRBD1. Per the germline V gene, CDR1 is SQVTM and CDR2 is ANQGSEA. J gave up 4 bases and V 3 bases, and 10 bases lay outside the gene matches. The length of the CDR3 is 16 residues. The CDR3 coding sequence is TGCAGCGTTGATTTTATTCTAGGGACAGGGAAAAACATTCAGTACTTC. Residues: CSVDFILGTGKNIQYF.

There are many counts of this clonotype. The V gene is TRBV4-2, the J gene TRBJ2-1; TRBD1 agrees at 10 bases. CDR1 and CDR2 from the germline V gene are LGHNA and YNFKEQ. The V and J ends lost 1 base and 5 bases, in that order; junction bases with no gene match: 2. This CDR3 is 15 amino acids long. The CDR3 nucleotides are TGTGCCAGCAGCCAAGGACAGGGGGCGGACAATGAGCAGTTCTTC. Translation: CASSQGQGADNEQFF.

This clonotype was seen more than once but under ten times. The CDR3 DNA is TGTGCCACCAGTGATTCTGTAGCACCTAGCACAGATACGCAGTATTTT. This sequence encodes CATSDSVAPSTDTQYF. The chain carries TRBV24-1 and TRBJ2-3, with D uncertain. Germline CDR1 reads KGHDR; CDR2 reads SFDVKD. The V and J ends lost 2 bases and 0 bases respectively, with 11 bases between them. CDR3 length: 16 residues.

CDR3 bases: TGTGCCAGCAGCCGAGGTTCGCCCTACAATGAGCAGTTCTTC. Translated: CASSRGSPYNEQFF. The chain carries TRBV7-2 and TRBJ2-1; D unclear. The V end lost 5 bases, the J end lost 2 bases, and 10 bases lay between the germline ends. The CDR3 is 14 residues long. Germline CDR1 SGHTA, CDR2 FQGNSA.